This T cell receptor (beta chain) was found in a study of type 1 regulatory T cells. TCRdb re-called the reads with MiXCR, one entry per CDR3 protein. The sample consists of fewer than 70,000 distinct CDR3 sequences, nearly 65% of them appearing once. A remark on this clonotype: No antigen is known for it.

Sample: cultured T cells, either the whole culture or a sorted T cell fraction (not recorded which). Subset described: Tr1-enriched cell product generated in vitro against host alloantigens. This clonotype was sampled from a human donor in good health.

The CDR3 reads CASTIEYQETQYF. CDR3 nucleotide sequence: TGTGCCAGCACTATAGAGTACCAAGAGACCCAGTACTTC. The chain uses TRBV2 and TRBJ2-5; D is ambiguous. Germline CDR1 is SNHLY and CDR2 is FYNNEI. V was cut by 7 bases and J by 0 bases, with 9 bases left in between. This CDR3 contains 13 residues.